Below are 29 T cell receptor beta chains sequenced from a single sample in a study of shared clonotypes between healthy human individuals. The data were produced by immunoSEQ multiplex PCR, yet TCRdb's version contains in-frame clones alone and is incomplete. The sample lists 650,000 to 800,000 clones; around 70% were seen once. Input material: memory CD4+ T cells sorted from blood. Subset reported: CD45RA-negative fraction. These receptors all come from a woman aged 25 to 39 in good health.

The chain's CDR3 is CASSISRFTGELFF. The DNA for the CDR3 is TGTGCCAGTAGTATCTCTCGATTCACCGGGGAGCTGTTTTTT. V is TRBV19 and J is TRBJ2-2, with D uncertain. The CDR3 covers 14 residues. V was pared by 3 bases and J by 4 bases, with 9 bases between. Germline loops: CDR1 LNHDA, CDR2 SQIVND (reference sequence).

V gene TRBV18 combines with J gene TRBJ1-5, with 7 bases that match TRBD1. Germline-derived CDR1 and CDR2 are KGHSH and LQKENI. This CDR3 has 15 residues. The ends lost 5 bases at V and 5 bases at J; junction bases unmatched: 9. The CDR3 sequence: CASSGGQGGDQPQHF. DNA for the CDR3: TGTGCCAGCTCAGGAGGCCAGGGGGGCGATCAGCCCCAGCATTTT.

This clone came up many times. CDR3 protein: CAWSPIETYEQYF. The CDR3 nucleotides read TGTGCCTGGAGTCCTATAGAGACCTACGAGCAGTACTTC. V and J are TRBV30 and TRBJ2-7; D call uncertain. The CDR3 runs 13 residues. The ends were cut back, 2 bases at V and 2 bases at J, with 10 bases in the middle. The germline CDR1 and CDR2 sequences are GTSNPN and SVGIG (reference sequence).

The CDR3 reads CAWSRRPAEKLFF. The DNA for the CDR3 is TGTGCCTGGAGTCGCCGTCCAGCTGAAAAACTGTTTTTT. The rearrangement uses TRBV30 and TRBJ1-4; D unresolved. The CDR3 contains 13 residues. CDR1 is GTSNPN, CDR2 SVGIG, per germline (reference sequence). Trimming pared 2 bases from V and 7 bases from J, leaving 11 bases between. The complete variable domain, with remaining parts taken from reference TRBV30 and TRBJ1-4, reads SQTIHQWPATLVQPVGSPLSLECTVEGTSNPNLYWYRQAAGRGLQLLFYSVGIGQISSEVPQNLSASRPQDRQFILSSKKLLLSDSGFYLCAWSRRPAEKLFFGSGTQLSVL.

The chain couples TRBV30 to TRBJ2-1, with TRBD2 identical over 11 bases. The CDR3 has 14 residues. Germline V gives CDR1 GTSNPN, CDR2 SVGIG (reference sequence). J was trimmed by 7 bases and V by 5 bases; bases with no gene match: 7. CDR3 amino acids: CAWSRGTSGNEQFF. CDR3 sequence (DNA): TGTGCCTGGTCAAGAGGGACTAGCGGAAATGAGCAGTTCTTC. Based on the CDR3 plus reference TRBV30 and TRBJ2-1, the full variable domain is SQTIHQWPATLVQPVGSPLSLECTVEGTSNPNLYWYRQAAGRGLQLLFYSVGIGQISSEVPQNLSASRPQDRQFILSSKKLLLSDSGFYLCAWSRGTSGNEQFFGPGTRLTVL.

This chain joins TRBV15 and TRBJ2-1; possibly TRBD2 for D (6 bases). With 2 bases removed from V and 2 bases from J, the gap between germline ends came to 10 bases. The CDR3 is 15 residues long. Germline CDR1 and CDR2: LNHNV and YYDKDF (reference sequence). CDR3 region: CATSRPTRTYNEQFF. In DNA, the CDR3 is TGTGCCACCAGCAGACCGACTAGAACCTACAATGAGCAGTTCTTC.

This clone was found once. CDR3 nucleotides: TGTGCCAGCTCATTCAGTGTGGGGGAGCTGTTTTTT. This gives the protein CASSFSVGELFF. The rearrangement joins TRBV18 to TRBJ2-2; D gene unclear. V was clipped by 5 bases and J by 8 bases, with 9 bases between them. The CDR3 covers 12 residues. Germline CDR1 reads KGHSH; CDR2 reads LQKENI.

The rearrangement links TRBV27 to TRBJ2-6; 9 positions match TRBD1. The CDR3 contains 14 residues. Germline V gives CDR1 MNHEY, CDR2 SMNVEV (reference sequence). V dropped 8 bases and J dropped 2; count of bases not matched to a gene: 1. The CDR3 here is CASGDRAGANVLTF. The DNA for the CDR3 is TGTGCCAGCGGGGACAGGGCTGGGGCCAACGTCCTGACTTTC.

The chain is built from TRBV15 and TRBJ1-1; D gene uncertain. The V end was cut by 0 bases, the J end by 4 bases, with 6 bases between. CDR1 is LNHNV and CDR2 is YYDKDF in the germline V gene (reference sequence). The CDR3 contains 13 residues. This CDR3 is CATSREAGTEAFF. The CDR3 coding sequence is TGTGCCACCAGCAGAGAGGCGGGCACTGAAGCTTTCTTT.

This clone was counted a few times. The gene calls are TRBV6-5 and TRBJ1-4; D uncertain. Trimming cost V 2 bases and J 11 bases, with 15 bases left between them. Germline V gene data show CDR1 as MNHEY and CDR2 as SVGAGI. This CDR3 comprises 14 residues. The CDR3 sequence is CASSYNQDGGKLFF. The CDR3 coding sequence is TGTGCCAGCAGTTACAATCAGGACGGTGGGAAACTGTTTTTT.

V gene TRBV28 combines with J gene TRBJ2-1, with a tentative D call TRBD1 (5 bases). From germline, CDR1 is MDHEN and CDR2 SYDVKM. Trimming stripped 7 bases from V and 9 bases from J, with 25 bases between. The CDR3 is made up of 16 amino acids. This CDR3 is CASNFRVFSGMGEQFF. The CDR3 DNA sequence: TGTGCCAGCAATTTCAGGGTTTTTTCAGGGATGGGTGAGCAGTTCTTC.

This clone showed up just a few times. The DNA of the CDR3 is TGTGCCAGCAGCCGGGACCCCTACGAGCAGTACTTC. Its translation: CASSRDPYEQYF. The chain has TRBV7-9 and TRBJ2-7, with D possibly called TRBD1 or TRBD2 (5 bases each). The V gene's germline CDR1 is SEHNR and CDR2 FQNEAQ (reference sequence). Trimming left V 5 bases short and J 2 bases short, with 7 bases between. CDR3 size: 12 residues.

This sequence joins TRBV29-1 and TRBJ2-2; unclear D gene. There are 14 residues in the CDR3. The V and J ends lost 7 bases and 0 bases respectively, with 12 bases between them. Germline V gene sequence: CDR1 SQVTM, CDR2 ANQGSEA. This CDR3 reads CSGRLYANTGELFF. The CDR3 DNA reads TGCAGCGGCCGGCTCTACGCGAACACCGGGGAGCTGTTTTTT.

This sequence joins TRBV21-1 and TRBJ2-1; the tabulated D call, TRBD2, remains unverified against the DNA. TRBV21-1 is a pseudogene. The CDR3 contains 16 residues. CDR3 nucleotide sequence: TGTGCCAGCAGCACCCTTTCAGACGGAGGTAGGAATGAGCAGTTCTTC. This sequence encodes CASSTLSDGGRNEQFF.

J is TRBJ2-5 and V is TRBV10-3; D tentatively fits TRBD1 or TRBD2 (5 bases each). The CDR3 totals 13 residues. In germline, CDR1 is ENHRY, CDR2 SYGVKD. V was clipped by 4 bases and J by 5 bases, with 11 bases between them. The CDR3 DNA reads TGTGCCATCAGTGTGTCAGGGACCGAGACCCAGTACTTC. This encodes CAISVSGTETQYF.

This clone was detected only a few times. The chain has TRBV11-1 and TRBJ2-4, with D perhaps matching TRBD1 or TRBD2 (6 bases each). CDR1 and CDR2 from the germline V gene are SGHAT and FQDESV (reference sequence). The CDR3 extends over 16 amino acids. Trimming stripped 5 bases from V and 2 bases from J, with 16 bases between. In nucleotides, the CDR3 is TGTGCCAGCAGCCCTAGGGGGGCTGGGTCCAAAAACATTCAGTACTTC. Protein product: CASSPRGAGSKNIQYF.

The chain links TRBV5-1 to TRBJ2-7; the match to TRBD2 covers 7 bases. Germline loops: CDR1 SGHRS, CDR2 YFSETQ. V was pared by 0 bases and J by 7 bases, with 16 bases of the junction left unmatched. The CDR3 covers 17 residues. CDR3 coding DNA: TGCGCCAGCAGCTTGGCTTCTCCCTCGGCGGGAGATGGGGAGCAGTACTTC. Amino acids: CASSLASPSAGDGEQYF.

The gene calls are TRBV25-1 and TRBJ2-1; D gene unclear. Trimming left V 6 bases short and J 5 bases short, with 5 bases between. The V gene's germline CDR1 is MGHDK and CDR2 SYGVNS. The CDR3 extends over 11 amino acids. DNA of the CDR3: TGTGCCAGCAGGGACGACAATGAGCAGTTCTTC. As protein: CASRDDNEQFF.

This clone occurred once. The V call is TRBV5-1, the J call TRBJ2-7, with TRBD1 as a possible D gene (6 bases). The CDR3 runs to 14 residues. V lost 5 bases and J lost 3, with 15 bases in between. The germline V gene encodes CDR1 SGHRS and CDR2 YFSETQ. The CDR3 spells CASSMGQGLYEQYF. In DNA form, the CDR3 reads TGCGCCAGCAGTATGGGGCAGGGGCTCTACGAGCAGTACTTC.

In its sample, this clone was seen once. Germline and junction disagree at one end, which may indicate a read error. The gene calls are TRBV29-1 and TRBJ2-5; D ambiguous. The CDR3 is 13 amino acids. CDR1 is SQVTM and CDR2 is ANQGSEA in the germline V gene. CDR3 protein: CSVVSQRQEIQYF. CDR3 DNA: TGCAGCGTTGTGTCCCAGCGCCAAGAGATCCAGTACTTC.

The rearrangement links TRBV28 to TRBJ1-5, with no clear D. Germline CDR1 is MDHEN and CDR2 is SYDVKM. This CDR3 comprises 19 residues. Trimming pared 5 bases from V and 0 bases from J, leaving 23 bases between. In DNA form, the CDR3 reads TGTGCCAGCAGTCGCCTGGACCCTTCGATGAGCGATAGCAATCAGCCCCAGCATTTT. The encoded protein is CASSRLDPSMSDSNQPQHF.

The genes are TRBV2 and TRBJ2-5; D possibly corresponds to TRBD1 (5 bases). From germline, CDR1 is SNHLY and CDR2 FYNNEI. The CDR3 covers 15 residues. Trimming removed 0 bases at V and 5 bases at J, with 13 bases between. The CDR3 here is CASSEAGQPTETQYF. CDR3 in DNA: TGTGCCAGCAGTGAAGCGGGGCAACCTACGGAGACCCAGTACTTC. Drawing the rest from reference TRBV2 and TRBJ2-5, the complete variable domain is EPEVTQTPSHQVTQMGQEVILRCVPISNHLYFYWYRQILGQKVEFLVSFYNNEISEKSEIFDDQFSVERPDGSNFTLKIRSTKLEDSAMYFCASSEAGQPTETQYFGPGTRLLVL.

The chain uses TRBV28 and TRBJ2-1, with 10 bases that match TRBD2. The germline CDR1 and CDR2 sequences are MDHEN and SYDVKM. V trimming: 6 bases; J trimming: 7 bases; junction bases outside the gene matches: 12. This CDR3 region has 16 residues. The CDR3 protein is CASSSDHSGRRNEQFF. CDR3 nucleotides: TGTGCCAGCAGCTCTGACCATAGCGGGAGGCGGAATGAGCAGTTCTTC. Based on the CDR3 plus reference TRBV28 and TRBJ2-1, the full variable domain is DVKVTQSSRYLVKRTGEKVFLECVQDMDHENMFWYRQDPGLGLRLIYFSYDVKMKEKGDIPEGYSVSREKKERFSLILESASTNQTSMYLCASSSDHSGRRNEQFFGPGTRLTVL.

The gene calls are TRBV6-6 and TRBJ2-2; perhaps TRBD2 as D (6 bases). The CDR3 contains 14 residues. Germline CDR1 and CDR2: MNHNY and SVGAGI (reference sequence). The V end was cut by 6 bases, the J end by 5 bases, with 13 bases between. CDR3 nucleotide sequence: TGTGCCAGCAGACGGGAGATCTGGACCGGGGAGCTGTTTTTT. It is translated as CASRREIWTGELFF.

The rearrangement uses TRBV2 and TRBJ1-4, with 8 bases identical to TRBD1. Looked up from germline, CDR1 is SNHLY and CDR2 is FYNNEI. Trimming removed 6 bases from V and 8 bases from J; junction bases left unmatched: 14. The CDR3 loop spans 16 amino acids. The CDR3 region has the DNA TGTGCCAGCAGCCCGGGACAGGCGCACCGAAGGGAAAAACTGTTTTTT. It specifies CASSPGQAHRREKLFF. The full variable domain, in which reference TRBV2 and TRBJ1-4 provide the parts outside the CDR3, is EPEVTQTPSHQVTQMGQEVILRCVPISNHLYFYWYRQILGQKVEFLVSFYNNEISEKSEIFDDQFSVERPDGSNFTLKIRSTKLEDSAMYFCASSPGQAHRREKLFFGSGTQLSVL.

The V and J genes are TRBV9 and TRBJ2-1; no firm D call. Trimming took 5 bases from V and 6 from J, leaving 9 bases between them. The CDR3 runs to 12 residues. The V gene's germline CDR1 is SGDLS and CDR2 YYNGEE. This CDR3 is CASSPNGNEQFF. Written as DNA, the CDR3 is TGTGCCAGCAGTCCGAATGGCAATGAGCAGTTCTTC.

The chain is built from TRBV5-4 and TRBJ2-7; the match to TRBD1 covers 7 bases. J was trimmed by 6 bases and V by 3 bases; bases with no gene match: 9. The CDR3 sequence is 14 residues long. Germline V CDR1 and CDR2: SGHNT, YYREEE (reference sequence). For the CDR3, the DNA is TGTGCCAGCAGCTCCCCTAGGACAGGCCTCGAGCAGTACTTC. Protein product: CASSSPRTGLEQYF.

Notes on this clone: Other DNA sequences in this specimen translate into the identical CDR3. The CDR3 region is CASSPGNEQFF. DNA for the CDR3: TGTGCCAGCTCACCAGGAAATGAGCAGTTCTTC. This chain joins TRBV18 and TRBJ2-1; D is uncertain. Looked up from germline, CDR1 is KGHSH and CDR2 is LQKENI. The CDR3 extends over 11 amino acids. V was clipped by 2 bases and J by 7 bases, with 3 bases between them.

The chain is built from TRBV6-4 and TRBJ2-7; maybe TRBD1 (5 bases). The germline CDR1 and CDR2 sequences are MRHNA and SNTAGT. Trimming left V 4 bases short and J 0 bases short, with 13 bases between. This CDR3 region has 15 residues. The CDR3 sequence: CASSAEPDSSYEQYF. CDR3 bases: TGTGCCAGCAGTGCCGAACCAGACAGCTCCTACGAGCAGTACTTC.